This TCR beta chain was captured by sequencing in a study of T cell responses to AZD1222 COVID-19 vaccine. Study-level findings and limits: Nearly half of spike-specific TCRs reportedly go after variant regions that carry no mutations. The study found vaccine-associated CD4 TCRs spanning spike, dominant at 160-218 and 743-854. None of the repertoires were sampled until the peak T cell response had passed.

This CDR3 contains 16 residues. Germline V lookup: CDR1 SGHRS, CDR2 YFSETQ. V shed 0 bases, J shed 0 bases, and the junction held 3 bases outside the gene matches. Using immunoSEQ multiplex PCR, the repertoire was profiled, and TCRdb retains in-frame clones only, with some absent. The sample contains 150,000 or so clones, about 92% of which appear only once. Second-dose schedules of about 4 or about 12 weeks were combined. For this clone: As yet, its antigen is unknown.

The chain uses TRBV5-1 and TRBJ1-1; 9 nucleotides match TRBD1. The sequence derives from an adult who received the AZD1222 COVID-19 vaccine. This specimen consisted of peripheral blood, obtained 28 days after the second AZD1222 dose. The CDR3 is CASSLGTGALNTEAFF. The CDR3 DNA reads as TGCGCCAGCAGCTTGGGGACAGGGGCCTTGAACACTGAAGCTTTCTTT.